This T cell receptor beta chain was sequenced for a study of blood T cell repertoires in COVID-19. TCRdb keeps only in-frame clones here, not all; method: immunoSEQ multiplex PCR. The table has some 250,000 clones, 65% to 85% seen once; the top ten hold under 30%. The CDR3 runs 16 residues. Trimming removed 0 bases from V and 2 bases from J, with 14 bases in between. The germline V gene encodes CDR1 SGHDT and CDR2 YYEEEE. The chain recombines TRBV5-6 with TRBJ1-1, with D hard to call. Sequences were obtained from peripheral blood. The TCR was taken from a man aged 35 to 55 with acute or convalescent COVID-19. CDR3 sequence (DNA): TGTGCCAGCAGCTTGGACGTATCCCAGGTAAACACTGAAGCTTTCTTT. It specifies CASSLDVSQVNTEAFF.